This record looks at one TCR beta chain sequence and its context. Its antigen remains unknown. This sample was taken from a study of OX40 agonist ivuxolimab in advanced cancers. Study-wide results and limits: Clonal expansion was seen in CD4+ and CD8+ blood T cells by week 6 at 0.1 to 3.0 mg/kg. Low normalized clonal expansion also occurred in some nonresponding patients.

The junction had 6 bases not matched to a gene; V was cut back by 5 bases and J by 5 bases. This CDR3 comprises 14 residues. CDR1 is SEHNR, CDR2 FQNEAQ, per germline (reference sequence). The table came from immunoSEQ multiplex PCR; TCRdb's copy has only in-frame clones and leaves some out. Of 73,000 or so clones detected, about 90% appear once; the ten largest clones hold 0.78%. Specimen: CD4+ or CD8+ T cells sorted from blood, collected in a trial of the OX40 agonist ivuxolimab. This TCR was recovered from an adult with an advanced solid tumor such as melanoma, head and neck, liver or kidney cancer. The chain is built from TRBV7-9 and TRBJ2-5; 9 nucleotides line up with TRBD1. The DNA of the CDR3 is TGTGCCAGCAGCATAGGGACAGGGAGGGAGACCCAGTACTTC. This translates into CASSIGTGRETQYF.